What follows describes a single TCR beta chain. The antigen is unknown. The data were obtained in a study of T cell responses to AZD1222 COVID-19 vaccine. Second-dose groups at about 4 or about 12 weeks were pooled. This CDR3 has 13 residues. V was clipped by 0 bases and J by 3 bases, with 6 bases between them. Germline V gives CDR1 SGHNT, CDR2 YYREEE (reference sequence). Here immunoSEQ multiplex PCR was the method, and the copy in TCRdb shows in-frame clones only, minus some. In the table there are some 120,000 clones, over 75% of which are singletons. The study, taken as a whole, reports: Two AZD1222 administrations were followed by greater Spike-specific TCR breadth and depth. Within unmutated variant regions lay the reported targets of nearly half of spike-specific TCRs. Across the whole spike, CD4 TCRs peaked at regions 160-218 and 743-854.

The source of this sequence is an adult who received the AZD1222 COVID-19 vaccine. The sequencing here drew on peripheral blood, taken 28 days after the second AZD1222 dose. The chain links TRBV5-4 to TRBJ2-5; D assignment may be TRBD1 or TRBD2 (5 bases each). Written as DNA, the CDR3 is TGTGCCAGCAGCTTGGTGGGGGAAGAGACCCAGTACTTC. Translating it yields CASSLVGEETQYF.